This TCR beta chain is from a study of cytomegalovirus exposure and HLA in healthy donors. Researchers ran the PCR with 60 Vbeta and 13 Jbeta primers. The assay was immunoSEQ multiplex PCR, and TCRdb's table has in-frame clones only and misses some. The sample shows roughly 120,000 clones, approximately 80% of them seen only once. The sample comprised PBMCs. This TCR came from a woman aged 30 to 39 in good health and CMV-seronegative.

The CDR3 nucleotides are TGCGCCAGCAGCCAAGATCGGGTTAGCGGCAATGAGCAGTTCTTC. It codes for CASSQDRVSGNEQFF. The chain combines TRBV4-3 with TRBJ2-1, with a tentative D call TRBD2 (6 bases). The CDR3 has 15 amino acids. Trimming took 0 bases from V and 6 from J, leaving 12 bases between them. Germline lookup yields CDR1 LGHNA and CDR2 YSLEER.